In its sample, the clone carrying this T cell receptor (beta chain) was seen many times. Its target is unknown. Preparation of the TCRbeta library involved a method that used unique molecular identifiers. Each CDR3 protein gets one entry after TCRdb re-called the PCR reads with MiXCR. Counted here are around 72,000 distinct CDR3 sequences, approximately 5% occurring once; the ten biggest clones make up under 20%. These data come from a study of T-cell reconstitution after alpha-beta-depleted transplantation in children. The V end lost 4 bases, the J end lost 5 bases, and 10 bases lay between the germline ends. The V gene's germline CDR1 is SGHKS and CDR2 YYEKEE (reference sequence). The CDR3 totals 12 residues. The study, taken as a whole, reports: Some patients' high day-60 TCRbeta diversity was attributed to recipient cells surviving conditioning.

The receptor was derived from a boy in the first two years of life who had a stem cell transplant for acute myeloid leukemia, so the T cells may come from the graft donor. The specimen was PBMCs, mostly from graft donor cells, collected 180 days after TCRalphabeta/CD19-depleted stem cell transplant. The chain recombines TRBV5-5 with TRBJ2-7, with D tentatively TRBD1 (5 bases). CDR3 protein: CASSPWGHEQYF. The CDR3 bases are TGTGCCAGCAGCCCCTGGGGCCACGAGCAGTACTTC.